What follows is one T cell receptor beta chain and its context. Its antigen is currently unknown. Quantitative barcoded 5'-RACE was used to prepare TCR beta libraries. Each CDR3 protein is one row after TCRdb ran MiXCR on the 5' RACE reads. The table includes about 280,000 distinct CDR3 sequences, 20% detected once. These data come from a study of CD8 T cells in ankylosing spondylitis. Study-wide results and caveats: Characteristic, it appeared, of ankylosing spondylitis blood was a TCR beta motif of about eight highly homologous variants. Reports say disease-linked clones showed up significantly more in matched ankylosing spondylitis synovial fluid. Before this, some motif variants had been reported in reactive arthritis synovial fluid and blood.

The source material was blood, either unsorted or a sorted T cell fraction (not recorded which). This TCR derives from a male donor with ankylosing spondylitis or in good health (not recorded which).

The chain's CDR3 is CSGGSFNYGYTF. The CDR3 DNA is TGCAGCGGAGGGTCCTTTAACTATGGCTACACCTTC. The chain recombines TRBV29-1 with TRBJ1-2, with D hard to call. CDR3 length: 12 amino acids. Germline CDR1 reads SQVTM; CDR2 reads ANQGSEA. V lost 7 bases, J lost 1 base, and 10 bases lay in between.